The clone carrying this TCR beta chain was counted many times. Its antigen is unidentified. This sample was taken from a study of T-cell memory formation after mild COVID-19. Study-level information: TCR clusters largely stayed donor specific. Study outcomes and limitations: The study found balanced CD4/CD8 in clones contracting day 15 to 85 and a CD4+ lean in later expanders. In pre-infection memory, a portion of responding clones appeared, which suggested that cross-reactive memory joined.

One entry per CDR3 protein results from TCRdb running MiXCR on the 5' RACE reads. The repertoire has 450,000 to 650,000 distinct CDR3 sequences, 20% to 25% of them found once; the top ten carry about 8.7%. CDR1 and CDR2 (germline): LGHNA, YSLEER. This CDR3 has 15 amino acids. Losses at the gene ends were 0 bases for V and 3 bases for J; bases not matched to a gene: 3. Input material: PBMCs or a T cell subset sorted from them (not recorded which). The chain has TRBV4-3 and TRBJ2-7; 9 bases are a match to TRBD2. The TCR sequence derives from an adult woman who had mild COVID-19 (a few samples of this study predate the infection). Cell type and time point are not known. The CDR3 DNA reads TGCGCCAGCAGCCAAGAAGCTAGCGGGAACTACGAGCAGTACTTC. Translated: CASSQEASGNYEQYF.